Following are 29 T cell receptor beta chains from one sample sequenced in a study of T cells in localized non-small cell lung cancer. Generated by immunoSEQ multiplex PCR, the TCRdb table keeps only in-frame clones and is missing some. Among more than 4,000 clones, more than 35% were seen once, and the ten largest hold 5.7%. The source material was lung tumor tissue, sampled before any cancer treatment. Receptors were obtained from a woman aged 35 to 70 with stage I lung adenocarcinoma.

CDR3 residues: CASSPRGTVTDTQYF. The CDR3 nucleotides read TGTGCCAGCTCACCACGGGGGACGGTAACAGATACGCAGTATTTT. This sequence joins TRBV18 and TRBJ2-3; perhaps D is TRBD1 or TRBD2 (5 bases each). The CDR3 sequence is 15 residues long. Germline lookup yields CDR1 KGHSH and CDR2 LQKENI. V was trimmed by 1 base and J by 3 bases, leaving 11 bases between them.

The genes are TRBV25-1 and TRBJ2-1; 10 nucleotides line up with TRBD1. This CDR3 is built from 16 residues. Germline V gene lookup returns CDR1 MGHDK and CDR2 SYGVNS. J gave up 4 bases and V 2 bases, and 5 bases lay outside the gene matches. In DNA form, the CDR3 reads TGTGCCAGCAGTGAAATACCGGGACAGGGGTACAATGAGCAGTTCTTC. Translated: CASSEIPGQGYNEQFF.

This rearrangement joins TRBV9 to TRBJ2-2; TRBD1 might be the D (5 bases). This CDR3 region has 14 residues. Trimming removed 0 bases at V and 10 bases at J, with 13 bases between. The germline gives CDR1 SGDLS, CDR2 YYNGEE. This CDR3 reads CASSVGQGGLELFF. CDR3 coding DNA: TGTGCCAGCAGCGTAGGGCAGGGCGGATTGGAGCTGTTTTTT.

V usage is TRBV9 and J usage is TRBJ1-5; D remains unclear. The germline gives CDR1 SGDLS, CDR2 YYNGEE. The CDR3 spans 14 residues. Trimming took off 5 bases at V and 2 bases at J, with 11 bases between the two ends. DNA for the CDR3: TGTGCCAGCAGTTTGGGAGGAGGCAATCAGCCCCAGCATTTT. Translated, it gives CASSLGGGNQPQHF.

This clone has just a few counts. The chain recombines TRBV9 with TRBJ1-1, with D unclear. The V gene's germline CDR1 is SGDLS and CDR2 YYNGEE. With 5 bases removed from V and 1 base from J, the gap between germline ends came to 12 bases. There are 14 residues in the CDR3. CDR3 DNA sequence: TGTGCCAGCAGTTTCATGGCCCGGAACACTGAAGCTTTCTTT. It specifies CASSFMARNTEAFF.

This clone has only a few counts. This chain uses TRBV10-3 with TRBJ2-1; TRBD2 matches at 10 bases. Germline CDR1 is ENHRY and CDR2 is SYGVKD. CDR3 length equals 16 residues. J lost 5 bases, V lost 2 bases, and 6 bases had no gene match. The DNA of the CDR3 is TGTGCCATCAGTGAGCGGACTAGCGGAGCCAACAATGAGCAGTTCTTC. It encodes CAISERTSGANNEQFF.

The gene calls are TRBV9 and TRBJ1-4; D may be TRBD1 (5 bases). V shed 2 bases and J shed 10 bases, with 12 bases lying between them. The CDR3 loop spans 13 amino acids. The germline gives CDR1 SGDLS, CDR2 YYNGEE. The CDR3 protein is CASSVGIDRKLFF. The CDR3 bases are TGTGCCAGCAGCGTCGGGATCGACAGAAAACTGTTTTTT.

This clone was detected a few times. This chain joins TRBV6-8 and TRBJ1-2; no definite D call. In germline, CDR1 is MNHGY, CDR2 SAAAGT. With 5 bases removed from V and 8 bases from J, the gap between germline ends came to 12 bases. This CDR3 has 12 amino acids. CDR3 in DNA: TGTGCCAGCAGTGACGGCGCAGGCGGCTACACCTTC. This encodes CASSDGAGGYTF.

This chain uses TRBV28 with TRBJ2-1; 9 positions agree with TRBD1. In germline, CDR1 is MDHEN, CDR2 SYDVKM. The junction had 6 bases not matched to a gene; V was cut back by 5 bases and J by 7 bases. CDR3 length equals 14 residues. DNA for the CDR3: TGTGCCAGCAGTCAGGACAGGGGCTTTAATGAGCAGTTCTTC. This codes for CASSQDRGFNEQFF.

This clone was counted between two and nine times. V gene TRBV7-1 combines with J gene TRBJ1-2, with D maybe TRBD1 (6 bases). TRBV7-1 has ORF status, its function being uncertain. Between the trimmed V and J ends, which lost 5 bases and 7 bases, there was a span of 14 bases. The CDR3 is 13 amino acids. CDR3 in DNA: TGTGCCAGCAGCGGGCCACAGGGTTCTGGCTACACCTTC. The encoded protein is CASSGPQGSGYTF.

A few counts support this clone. This CDR3 is CASSLGQSFRVNQPQHF. In DNA form, the CDR3 reads TGTGCCAGCAGCTTGGGACAGTCCTTCAGGGTCAATCAGCCCCAGCATTTT. This chain uses TRBV11-3 with TRBJ1-5; 7 positions agree with TRBD1. The CDR3 is 17 residues long. The trim removed 3 bases at V and 3 bases at J, leaving 11 bases unmatched. Germline assignment: CDR1 SGHNT and CDR2 YENEEA.

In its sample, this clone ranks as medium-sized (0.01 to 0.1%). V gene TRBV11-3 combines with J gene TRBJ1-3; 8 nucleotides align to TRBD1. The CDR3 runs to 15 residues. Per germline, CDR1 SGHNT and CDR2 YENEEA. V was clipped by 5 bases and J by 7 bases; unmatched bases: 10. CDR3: CASSPGQGRGNTIYF. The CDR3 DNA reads TGTGCCAGCAGCCCCGGACAGGGAAGAGGGAACACCATATATTTT. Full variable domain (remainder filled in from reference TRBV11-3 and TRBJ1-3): EAGVVQSPRYKIIEKKQPVAFWCNPISGHNTLYWYLQNLGQGPELLIRYENEEAVDDSQLPKDRFSAERLKGVDSTLKIQPAELGDSAVYLCASSPGQGRGNTIYFGEGSWLTVV.

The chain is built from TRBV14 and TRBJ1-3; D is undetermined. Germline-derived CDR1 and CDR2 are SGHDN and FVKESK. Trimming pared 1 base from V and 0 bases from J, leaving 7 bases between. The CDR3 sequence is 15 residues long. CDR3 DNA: TGTGCCAGCAGCCAAGTGTGGAGCTCTGGAAACACCATATATTTT. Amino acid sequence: CASSQVWSSGNTIYF.

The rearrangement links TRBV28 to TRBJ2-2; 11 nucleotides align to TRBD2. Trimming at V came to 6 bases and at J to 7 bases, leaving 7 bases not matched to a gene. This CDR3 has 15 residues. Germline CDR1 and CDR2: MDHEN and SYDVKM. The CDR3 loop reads CASSRRTSGYGELFF. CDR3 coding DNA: TGTGCCAGCAGCCGACGGACTAGCGGGTACGGGGAGCTGTTTTTT.

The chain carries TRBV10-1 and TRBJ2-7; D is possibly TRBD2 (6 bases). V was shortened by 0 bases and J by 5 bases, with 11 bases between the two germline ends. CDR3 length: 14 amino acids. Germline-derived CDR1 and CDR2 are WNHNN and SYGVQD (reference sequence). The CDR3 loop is CASSESEEGNEQYF. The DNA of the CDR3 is TGCGCCAGCAGTGAGTCCGAGGAGGGGAACGAGCAGTACTTC.

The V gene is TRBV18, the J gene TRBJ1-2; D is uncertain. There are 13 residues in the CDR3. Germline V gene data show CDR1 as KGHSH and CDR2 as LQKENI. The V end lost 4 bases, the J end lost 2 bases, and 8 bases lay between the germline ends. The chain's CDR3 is CASSLGPNYGYTF. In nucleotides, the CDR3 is TGTGCCAGCTCACTAGGCCCAAACTATGGCTACACCTTC.

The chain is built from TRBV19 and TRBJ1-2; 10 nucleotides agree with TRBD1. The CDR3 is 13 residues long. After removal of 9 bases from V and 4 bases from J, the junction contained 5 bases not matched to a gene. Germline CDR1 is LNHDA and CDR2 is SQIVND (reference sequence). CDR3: CASKDRGSYGYTF. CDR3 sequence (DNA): TGTGCCAGCAAGGACAGGGGGAGCTATGGCTACACCTTC.

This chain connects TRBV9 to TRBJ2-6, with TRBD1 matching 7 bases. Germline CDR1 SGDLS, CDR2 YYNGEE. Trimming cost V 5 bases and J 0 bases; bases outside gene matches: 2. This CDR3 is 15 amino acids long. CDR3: CASSGQDSGANVLTF. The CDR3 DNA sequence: TGTGCCAGCAGTGGACAGGACTCTGGGGCCAACGTCCTGACTTTC.

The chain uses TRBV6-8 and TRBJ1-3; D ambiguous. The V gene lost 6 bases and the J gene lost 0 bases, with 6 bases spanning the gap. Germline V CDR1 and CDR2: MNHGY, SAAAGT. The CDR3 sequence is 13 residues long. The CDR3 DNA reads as TGTGCCAGCAGAATGAGCTCTGGAAACACCATATATTTT. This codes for CASRMSSGNTIYF.

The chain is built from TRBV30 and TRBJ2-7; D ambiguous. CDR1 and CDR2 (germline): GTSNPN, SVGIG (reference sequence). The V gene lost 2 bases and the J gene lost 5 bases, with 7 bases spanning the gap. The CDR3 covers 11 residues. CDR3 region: CAWSLLDEQYF. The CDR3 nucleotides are TGTGCCTGGAGTTTGCTTGACGAGCAGTACTTC. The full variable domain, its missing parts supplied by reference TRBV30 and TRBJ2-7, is SQTIHQWPATLVQPVGSPLSLECTVEGTSNPNLYWYRQAAGRGLQLLFYSVGIGQISSEVPQNLSASRPQDRQFILSSKKLLLSDSGFYLCAWSLLDEQYFGPGTRLTVT.

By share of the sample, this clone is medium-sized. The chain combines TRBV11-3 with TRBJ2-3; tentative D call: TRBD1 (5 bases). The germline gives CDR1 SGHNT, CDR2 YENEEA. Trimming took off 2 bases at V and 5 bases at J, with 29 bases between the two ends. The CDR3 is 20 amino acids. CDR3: CASSLYLQGIVGAGRDTQYF. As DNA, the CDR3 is TGTGCCAGCAGCTTATATCTGCAGGGTATAGTGGGCGCAGGAAGAGATACGCAGTATTTT.

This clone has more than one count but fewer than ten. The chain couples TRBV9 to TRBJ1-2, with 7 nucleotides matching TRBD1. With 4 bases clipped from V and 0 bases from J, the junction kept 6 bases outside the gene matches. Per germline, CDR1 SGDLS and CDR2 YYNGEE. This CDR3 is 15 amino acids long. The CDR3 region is CASSPRDSTNYGYTF. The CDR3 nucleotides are TGTGCCAGCAGCCCCCGGGACAGCACTAACTATGGCTACACCTTC.

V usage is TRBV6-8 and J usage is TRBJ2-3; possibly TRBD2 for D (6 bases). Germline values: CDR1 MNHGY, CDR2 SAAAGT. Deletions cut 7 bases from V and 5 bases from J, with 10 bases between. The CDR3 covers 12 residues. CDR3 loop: CASIKEGDTQYF. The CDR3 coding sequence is TGTGCCAGCATTAAGGAGGGAGATACGCAGTATTTT.

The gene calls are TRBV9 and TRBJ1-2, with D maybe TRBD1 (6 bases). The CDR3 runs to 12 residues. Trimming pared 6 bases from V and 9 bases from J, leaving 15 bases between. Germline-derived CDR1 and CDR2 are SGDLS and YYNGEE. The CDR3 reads CASTPGVLSYTF. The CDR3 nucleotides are TGTGCCAGCACGCCAGGGGTTTTGAGCTACACCTTC.

CDR3 nucleotide sequence: TGTGCCTGGAGTACAGGGGCGAACTATGGCTACACCTTC. Its translation is CAWSTGANYGYTF. The chain couples TRBV30 to TRBJ1-2; 7 nucleotides agree with TRBD1. Germline V gene lookup returns CDR1 GTSNPN and CDR2 SVGIG (reference sequence). V was pared by 2 bases and J by 2 bases, with 2 bases of the junction left unmatched. The CDR3 contains 13 residues.

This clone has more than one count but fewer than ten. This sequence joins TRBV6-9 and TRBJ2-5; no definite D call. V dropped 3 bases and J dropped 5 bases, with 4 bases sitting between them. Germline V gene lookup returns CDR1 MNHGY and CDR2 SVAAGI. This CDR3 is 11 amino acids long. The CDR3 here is CASSYKETQYF. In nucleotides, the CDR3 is TGTGCCAGCAGTTACAAGGAGACCCAGTACTTC.

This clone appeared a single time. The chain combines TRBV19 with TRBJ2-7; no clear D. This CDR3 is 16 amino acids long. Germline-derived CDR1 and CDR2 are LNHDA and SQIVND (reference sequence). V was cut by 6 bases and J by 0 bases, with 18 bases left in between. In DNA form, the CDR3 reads TGTGCCAGTAGCCCTCACCAATGGGGTCGCTCCTACGAGCAGTACTTC. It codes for CASSPHQWGRSYEQYF. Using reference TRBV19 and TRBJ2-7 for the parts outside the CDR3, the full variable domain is DGGITQSPKYLFRKEGQNVTLSCEQNLNHDAMYWYRQDPGQGLRLIYYSQIVNDFQKGDIAEGYSVSREKKESFPLTVTSAQKNPTAFYLCASSPHQWGRSYEQYFGPGTRLTVT.

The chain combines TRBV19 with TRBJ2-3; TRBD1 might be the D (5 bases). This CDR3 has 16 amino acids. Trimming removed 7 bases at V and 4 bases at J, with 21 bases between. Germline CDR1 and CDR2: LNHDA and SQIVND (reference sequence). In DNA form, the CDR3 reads TGTGCCAGTACGCCGGGCAGGGTCATGGGTGCAGATACGCAGTATTTT. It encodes CASTPGRVMGADTQYF.

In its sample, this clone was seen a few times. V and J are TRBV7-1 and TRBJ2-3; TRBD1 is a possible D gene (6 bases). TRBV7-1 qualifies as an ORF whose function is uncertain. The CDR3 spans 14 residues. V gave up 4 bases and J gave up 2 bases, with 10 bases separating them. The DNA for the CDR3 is TGTGCCAGCAGCTTAATGGGGGCCACAGATACGCAGTATTTT. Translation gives CASSLMGATDTQYF.